The 32 T cell receptor beta chains in this list originate from one sample, sequenced in a study of lymphopenia after photon versus proton radiotherapy. Libraries were prepared by immunoSEQ multiplex PCR; TCRdb keeps only in-frame clonotypes and omits some of them. The sample has approximately 91,000 clones, about 86% seen once. This material consisted of peripheral blood, taken from a patient treated with proton-based radiotherapy. The receptor set was obtained from a man aged 55 to 70 with pancreatic cancer.

This chain joins TRBV7-9 and TRBJ2-7; D is unresolved. The CDR3 is 13 residues long. The germline V gene has CDR1 SEHNR and CDR2 FQNEAQ (reference sequence). The V and J ends lost 5 bases and 4 bases respectively, with 12 bases between them. CDR3 region: CASSPRHNYEQYF. The CDR3 DNA sequence: TGTGCCAGCAGCCCGAGACACAATTACGAGCAGTACTTC. Full variable domain (rest looked up from reference TRBV7-9 and TRBJ2-7): DTGVSQNPRHKITKRGQNVTFRCDPISEHNRLYWYRQTLGQGPEFLTYFQNEAQLEKSRLLSDRFSAERPKGSFSTLEIQRTEQGDSAMYLCASSPRHNYEQYFGPGTRLTVT.

V usage is TRBV5-6 and J usage is TRBJ2-7; 11 nucleotides match TRBD2. This CDR3 has 18 amino acids. The germline CDR1 and CDR2 sequences are SGHDT and YYEEEE. V shed 4 bases and J 6 bases; nucleotides not matched to a gene: 18. Here the CDR3 DNA reads TGTGCCAGCAGCCTGGGGGGCAGGGCACTAGCGGGAGAATCCGAGCAGTACTTC. Its protein product is CASSLGGRALAGESEQYF. The full variable domain, with the rest looked up from reference TRBV5-6 and TRBJ2-7, is DAGVTQSPTHLIKTRGQQVTLRCSPKSGHDTVSWYQQALGQGPQFIFQYYEEEERQRGNFPDRFSGHQFPNYSSELNVNALLLGDSALYLCASSLGGRALAGESEQYFGPGTRLTVT.

The chain uses TRBV7-2 and TRBJ2-5, with D possibly being TRBD2 (6 bases). Germline CDR1 reads SGHTA; CDR2 reads FQGNSA. Trimming took off 5 bases at V and 2 bases at J, with 15 bases between the two ends. The CDR3 is 15 amino acids. CDR3: CASSPWAGFQETQYF. The CDR3 DNA sequence: TGTGCCAGCAGCCCGTGGGCGGGGTTTCAAGAGACCCAGTACTTC.

V and J are TRBV7-2 and TRBJ1-5; a possible D gene is TRBD1 (6 bases). This CDR3 is 14 amino acids long. Looked up from germline, CDR1 is SGHTA and CDR2 is FQGNSA. Trimming removed 3 bases from V and 6 bases from J, with 12 bases in between. CDR3 coding DNA: TGTGCCAGCAGCTTCAAGGGAGGGGGTCAGCCCCAGCATTTT. This translates into CASSFKGGGQPQHF.

V is TRBV5-1 and J is TRBJ2-2; D assignment may be TRBD1 or TRBD2 (5 bases each). Per germline, CDR1 SGHRS and CDR2 YFSETQ. CDR3 size: 15 residues. V was trimmed by 0 bases and J by 5 bases, leaving 11 bases between them. CDR3 protein: CASSLAGTETGELFF. The CDR3 region has the DNA TGCGCCAGCAGCTTGGCCGGGACGGAAACCGGGGAGCTGTTTTTT.

The genes are TRBV19 and TRBJ2-1; TRBD1 matches at 10 bases. J gave up 6 bases and V 6 bases, and 5 bases lay outside the gene matches. Germline CDR1 and CDR2: LNHDA and SQIVND (reference sequence). The CDR3 runs 14 residues. In DNA form, the CDR3 reads TGTGCCAGTAGCCAGGGACAGGGGATCAATGAGCAGTTCTTC. Protein: CASSQGQGINEQFF.

The rearrangement uses TRBV9 and TRBJ2-3, with D perhaps matching TRBD1 (5 bases). Per germline, CDR1 SGDLS and CDR2 YYNGEE. V lost 5 bases, J lost 0 bases, and 13 bases lay in between. The CDR3 sequence is 15 residues long. The DNA of the CDR3 is TGTGCCAGCAGACCGGGCAGGGCTAGCACAGATACGCAGTATTTT. This gives the protein CASRPGRASTDTQYF.

The genes are TRBV7-8 and TRBJ2-1; no clear D. Trimming removed 5 bases from V and 5 bases from J, with 19 bases in between. This CDR3 region has 16 residues. Germline assignment: CDR1 SGHVS and CDR2 FQNEAQ. The CDR3 spells CASSKSSGPADNEQFF. The CDR3 DNA sequence: TGTGCCAGCAGCAAAAGCTCGGGCCCTGCCGACAATGAGCAGTTCTTC.

The V gene is TRBV4-2, the J gene TRBJ2-6; D not certain. Per germline, CDR1 LGHNA and CDR2 YNFKEQ. V gave up 0 bases and J gave up 0 bases, with 6 bases separating them. The CDR3 runs to 16 residues. CDR3 residues: CASSQESSSGANVLTF. CDR3 DNA sequence: TGTGCCAGCAGCCAAGAATCCAGCTCTGGGGCCAACGTCCTGACTTTC.

This clone showed up just once. The genes are TRBV15 and TRBJ2-7, with 8 bases lining up with TRBD2. Trimming at V came to 0 bases and at J to 5 bases, leaving 9 bases not matched to a gene. From germline, CDR1 is LNHNV and CDR2 YYDKDF (reference sequence). The CDR3 sequence is 16 residues long. This chain's CDR3 is CATSRDLRGAGDEQYF. CDR3 DNA: TGTGCCACCAGCAGAGATTTGCGGGGGGCGGGCGACGAGCAGTACTTC.

The rearrangement joins TRBV28 to TRBJ1-5; D is perhaps TRBD1 (6 bases). The CDR3 totals 21 residues. Trimming removed 3 bases from V and 0 bases from J, with 27 bases in between. Per the germline V gene, CDR1 is MDHEN and CDR2 is SYDVKM. CDR3 sequence reads: CASSFTWGTPITSISNQPQHF. The CDR3 DNA reads as TGTGCCAGCAGTTTTACGTGGGGGACACCTATTACATCGATTAGCAATCAGCCCCAGCATTTT.

The chain joins TRBV28 to TRBJ2-1; D perhaps matches TRBD2 (6 bases). Germline loops: CDR1 MDHEN, CDR2 SYDVKM. The ends were cut back, 1 base at V and 0 bases at J, with 10 bases in the middle. The CDR3 covers 16 residues. Written as DNA, the CDR3 is TGTGCCAGCAGTTTATTTGGGGGGTACTCCTACAATGAGCAGTTCTTC. Its protein product is CASSLFGGYSYNEQFF. The variable domain in full, with the rest retrieved from reference TRBV28 and TRBJ2-1, is DVKVTQSSRYLVKRTGEKVFLECVQDMDHENMFWYRQDPGLGLRLIYFSYDVKMKEKGDIPEGYSVSREKKERFSLILESASTNQTSMYLCASSLFGGYSYNEQFFGPGTRLTVL.

The genes are TRBV18 and TRBJ1-1, with a weak D call TRBD1 (5 bases). The V gene's germline CDR1 is KGHSH and CDR2 LQKENI. V was shortened by 3 bases and J by 4 bases, with 12 bases between the two germline ends. CDR3 length equals 14 residues. CDR3 bases: TGTGCCAGCTCACCGACAGCTAGGGCCACTGAAGCTTTCTTT. It codes for CASSPTARATEAFF.

The chain combines TRBV4-2 with TRBJ2-5; D gene ambiguous. The CDR3 is 16 residues long. Trimming took off 1 base at V and 3 bases at J, with 15 bases between the two ends. Germline CDR1 is LGHNA and CDR2 is YNFKEQ. CDR3 amino acids: CASSQVSGRAKETQYF. CDR3 bases: TGTGCCAGCAGCCAAGTATCCGGACGGGCCAAAGAGACCCAGTACTTC.

The chain is built from TRBV18 and TRBJ2-3, with 13 bases lining up with TRBD2. Germline V CDR1 and CDR2: KGHSH, LQKENI. The CDR3 length is 17 residues. J lost 2 bases, V lost 1 base, and 3 bases had no gene match. As DNA, the CDR3 is TGTGCCAGCTCACCACTGACTAGCGGGAGGACCACAGATACGCAGTATTTT. Amino acid sequence: CASSPLTSGRTTDTQYF.

The chain recombines TRBV4-3 with TRBJ2-3, with 8 bases matching TRBD2. Germline trimming cut 1 base from V and 5 bases from J; bases unmatched to any gene: 17. The CDR3 is made up of 19 amino acids. Germline V gene lookup returns CDR1 LGHNA and CDR2 YSLEER. The CDR3 DNA sequence: TGCGCCAGCAGCCAAGCCTCCAATAGCGGGGAGAGGGGGGGAGATACGCAGTATTTT. Translating gives CASSQASNSGERGGDTQYF.

This chain connects TRBV5-1 to TRBJ1-1; D not certain. The CDR3 is 14 residues long. Germline-derived CDR1 and CDR2 are SGHRS and YFSETQ. Trimming cost V 0 bases and J 1 base, with 7 bases left between them. CDR3 nucleotide sequence: TGCGCCAGCAGCTTGGACAGTGCGAACACTGAAGCTTTCTTT. Its translation is CASSLDSANTEAFF. Based on the CDR3 plus reference TRBV5-1 and TRBJ1-1, the full variable domain is KAGVTQTPRYLIKTRGQQVTLSCSPISGHRSVSWYQQTPGQGLQFLFEYFSETQRNKGNFPGRFSGRQFSNSRSEMNVSTLELGDSALYLCASSLDSANTEAFFGQGTRLTVV.

The genes are TRBV11-3 and TRBJ2-1; D is possibly TRBD1 (5 bases). Germline CDR1 SGHNT, CDR2 YENEEA. Trimming took off 2 bases at V and 4 bases at J, with 9 bases between the two ends. The CDR3 sequence is 14 residues long. Written as DNA, the CDR3 is TGTGCCAGCAGCTTAAGGGGAAGTTACAATGAGCAGTTCTTC. Amino acid sequence: CASSLRGSYNEQFF.

Concerning this clone itself: Mismatch with germline at one junction end may stem from a read error. This CDR3 reads CASSLAGSSQETQYF. The CDR3 region has the DNA TGTGCCAGCAGCCTAGCGGGGAGCTCACAAGAGACCCAGTACTTC. The chain has TRBV7-9 and TRBJ2-5; 9 nucleotides line up with TRBD2. Germline V lookup: CDR1 SEHNR, CDR2 FQNEAQ (reference sequence). The CDR3 contains 15 residues.

The chain combines TRBV30 with TRBJ2-2, with D maybe TRBD2 (5 bases). Trimming pared 4 bases from V and 5 bases from J, leaving 14 bases between. Germline loops: CDR1 GTSNPN, CDR2 SVGIG (reference sequence). CDR3 length equals 14 residues. CDR3 in DNA: TGTGCCTGGACGCGGAGCGGTTGGACCGGGGAGCTGTTTTTT. Protein sequence: CAWTRSGWTGELFF.

This clone was seen more than once but under ten times. This chain links TRBV30 with TRBJ2-3; D not certain. V was clipped by 1 base and J by 2 bases, with 16 bases between them. Germline values: CDR1 GTSNPN, CDR2 SVGIG (reference sequence). The CDR3 is made up of 16 amino acids. The CDR3 is CAWSGPLVILTDTQYF. CDR3 DNA sequence: TGTGCCTGGAGTGGGCCACTGGTAATTCTCACAGATACGCAGTATTTT. Based on the CDR3 plus reference TRBV30 and TRBJ2-3, the full variable domain is SQTIHQWPATLVQPVGSPLSLECTVEGTSNPNLYWYRQAAGRGLQLLFYSVGIGQISSEVPQNLSASRPQDRQFILSSKKLLLSDSGFYLCAWSGPLVILTDTQYFGPGTRLTVL.

V is TRBV19 and J is TRBJ1-2; D gene uncertain. The CDR3 totals 14 residues. The ends were cut back, 5 bases at V and 6 bases at J, with 16 bases in the middle. The V gene's germline CDR1 is LNHDA and CDR2 SQIVND (reference sequence). The DNA of the CDR3 is TGTGCCAGTAGTTTTTTGTTCAGGTGGGATGGCTACACCTTC. Its protein product is CASSFLFRWDGYTF.

V gene TRBV18 combines with J gene TRBJ2-7; 7 positions agree with TRBD1. The CDR3 totals 14 residues. The germline gives CDR1 KGHSH, CDR2 LQKENI. Germline trimming cut 5 bases from V and 0 bases from J; bases unmatched to any gene: 4. CDR3 nucleotide sequence: TGTGCCAGCTCAACCGGGACAGCCTCCTACGAGCAGTACTTC. This encodes CASSTGTASYEQYF.

The V and J genes are TRBV6-1 and TRBJ1-2; a weak D match, TRBD1 (5 bases). The CDR3 has 14 residues. Trimming left V 11 bases short and J 4 bases short, with 20 bases between. Germline CDR1 MNHNS, CDR2 SASEGT. The CDR3 reads CAVSRDGSSYGYTF. The CDR3, as DNA: TGTGCCGTTTCCCGGGACGGATCTTCCTATGGCTACACCTTC.

The rearrangement joins TRBV11-2 to TRBJ2-1, with TRBD1 matching over 8 bases. V lost 1 base, J lost 12 bases, and 17 bases stayed unmatched. There are 17 residues in the CDR3. The V gene's germline CDR1 is SGHAT and CDR2 FQNNGV. The CDR3 coding sequence is TGTGCCAGCAGCTTAGGGAGGAGGGACAGGAGATATCGGACGCAGTTCTTC. Amino acid sequence: CASSLGRRDRRYRTQFF.

The CDR3 DNA sequence: TGTGCCAGCAGCCGGGACCTTGGGGCCAACGTCCTGACTTTC. It translates to CASSRDLGANVLTF. The chain joins TRBV6-5 to TRBJ2-6; either TRBD1 or TRBD2 may supply D (5 bases each). The CDR3 is 14 residues long. Germline V CDR1 and CDR2: MNHEY, SVGAGI. V lost 6 bases to trimming and J lost 3 bases, with 9 bases between them.

The genes are TRBV7-3 and TRBJ2-3; 7 bases line up with TRBD2. V gave up 9 bases and J gave up 1 base; unmatched junction bases: 4. Germline values: CDR1 SGHTA, CDR2 FQGTGA. The CDR3 runs 13 residues. CDR3 protein: CASSRGGTDTQYF. In DNA form, the CDR3 reads TGTGCCAGTTCTCGGGGGGGCACAGATACGCAGTATTTT.

Comments on this clone: At one boundary the junction diverges from the germline segment, which might be a read error. The chain links TRBV7-7 to TRBJ2-2; D uncertain. This CDR3 spans 14 amino acids. The germline gives CDR1 SSHAT, CDR2 FNYEAQ (reference sequence). The CDR3 sequence: CASSSHRNTGELFF. The CDR3 DNA follows: TGTGCTAGCAGCTCCCATAGGAACACCGGGGAGCTGTTTTTT.

The rearrangement joins TRBV4-1 to TRBJ2-7; possibly TRBD1 or TRBD2 for D (5 bases each). Trimming removed 0 bases from V and 6 bases from J, with 15 bases in between. The CDR3 extends over 15 amino acids. Germline V gene data show CDR1 as MGHRA and CDR2 as YSYEKL. CDR3 bases: TGCGCCAGCAGCCAAGATCCGGGGACCTTAATCGAGCAGTACTTC. Its translation: CASSQDPGTLIEQYF.

The table lists this clone with a few counts. The CDR3 DNA sequence: TGCAGCGGTGGGGACACGACAACTAATGAAAAACTGTTTTTT. Amino acids: CSGGDTTTNEKLFF. The chain joins TRBV29-1 to TRBJ1-4; the D gene is possibly TRBD1 (6 bases). Trimming cost V 7 bases and J 0 bases, with 12 bases left between them. The CDR3 is made up of 14 amino acids. Germline CDR1 is SQVTM and CDR2 is ANQGSEA.

The V call is TRBV7-2, the J call TRBJ2-6; no reliable D call. Deletions cut 5 bases from V and 6 bases from J, with 14 bases between. The germline V gene has CDR1 SGHTA and CDR2 FQGNSA. This CDR3 has 15 residues. This chain's CDR3 is CASSLQDRMANVLTF. Written as DNA, the CDR3 is TGTGCCAGCAGCCTTCAGGATCGTATGGCCAACGTCCTGACTTTC.

The genes are TRBV7-2 and TRBJ2-5; D is perhaps TRBD2 (6 bases). This CDR3 spans 13 amino acids. Germline CDR1 and CDR2: SGHTA and FQGNSA. The V end was cut by 1 base, the J end by 9 bases, with 12 bases between. In nucleotides, the CDR3 is TGTGCCAGCAGCTTAGGGAGGGGAAATCCCCAGTACTTC. Translation gives CASSLGRGNPQYF.